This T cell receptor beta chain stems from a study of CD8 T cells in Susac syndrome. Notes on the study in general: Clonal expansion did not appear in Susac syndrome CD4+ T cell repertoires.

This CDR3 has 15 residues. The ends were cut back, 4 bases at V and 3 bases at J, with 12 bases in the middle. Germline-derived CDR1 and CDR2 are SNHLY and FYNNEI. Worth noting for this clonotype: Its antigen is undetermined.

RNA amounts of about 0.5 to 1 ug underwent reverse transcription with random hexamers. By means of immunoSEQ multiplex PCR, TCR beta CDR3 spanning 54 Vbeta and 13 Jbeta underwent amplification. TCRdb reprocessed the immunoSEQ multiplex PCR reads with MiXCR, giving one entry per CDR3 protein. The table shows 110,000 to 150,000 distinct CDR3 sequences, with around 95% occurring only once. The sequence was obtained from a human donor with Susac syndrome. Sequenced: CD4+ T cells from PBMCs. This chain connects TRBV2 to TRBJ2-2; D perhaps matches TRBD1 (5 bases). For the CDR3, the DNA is TGTGCCAGCAGTGTACAGGCGCTTCACACCGGGGAGCTGTTTTTT. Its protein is CASSVQALHTGELFF.